A single sample gave rise to the 10 T cell receptor beta chains below, sequenced in a study of OX40 agonist ivuxolimab in advanced cancers. Libraries were prepared by immunoSEQ multiplex PCR; TCRdb keeps only in-frame clonotypes and omits some of them. The sample has 70,000 or so clones; roughly nine tenths are singletons. This material consisted of CD4+ or CD8+ T cells sorted from blood, taken in a trial of the OX40 agonist ivuxolimab. The receptors shown here come from an adult with an advanced solid tumor such as melanoma, head and neck, liver or kidney cancer.

CDR3 DNA: TGTGCCAGCTCATATCGAGTTGACGAGCAGTACTTC. Its translation: CASSYRVDEQYF. The genes are TRBV18 and TRBJ2-7; D ambiguous. CDR3 length: 12 residues. Trimming removed 5 bases from V and 5 bases from J, with 10 bases in between. Looked up from germline, CDR1 is KGHSH and CDR2 is LQKENI.

The CDR3 region is CASNTAGSVGGYTF. The CDR3 DNA follows: TGCGCCAGCAATACGGCAGGGTCGGTGGGTGGCTACACCTTC. The chain carries TRBV5-1 and TRBJ1-2, with D tentatively TRBD1 (5 bases). The CDR3 length is 14 residues. CDR1 and CDR2 (germline): SGHRS, YFSETQ. V was shortened by 6 bases and J by 7 bases, with 19 bases between the two germline ends.

The rearrangement links TRBV2 to TRBJ1-2; D is ambiguous. Germline CDR1 reads SNHLY; CDR2 reads FYNNEI. Trimming shortened V by 6 bases and J by 6 bases, and 8 bases separated the two germline ends. The CDR3 runs 11 residues. The CDR3 loop is CASSEKDGYTF. In DNA, the CDR3 is TGTGCCAGCAGCGAAAAGGATGGCTACACCTTC. Full variable domain (rest looked up from reference TRBV2 and TRBJ1-2): EPEVTQTPSHQVTQMGQEVILRCVPISNHLYFYWYRQILGQKVEFLVSFYNNEISEKSEIFDDQFSVERPDGSNFTLKIRSTKLEDSAMYFCASSEKDGYTFGSGTRLTVV.

This chain links TRBV5-6 with TRBJ2-2; 15 positions match TRBD2. Germline lookup yields CDR1 SGHDT and CDR2 YYEEEE. The CDR3 extends over 18 amino acids. V gave up 3 bases and J gave up 3 bases; unmatched junction bases: 6. The CDR3 protein is CASSWGTSGRWYTGELFF. Here the CDR3 DNA reads TGTGCCAGCAGCTGGGGGACTAGCGGGAGGTGGTACACCGGGGAGCTGTTTTTT.

The chain is built from TRBV4-2 and TRBJ2-7; D unclear. The CDR3 has 16 amino acids. Germline CDR1 and CDR2: LGHNA and YNFKEQ. V lost 1 base and J lost 0, with 13 bases in between. CDR3 region: CASSQGVTPSSYEQYF. CDR3 DNA sequence: TGTGCCAGCAGCCAAGGGGTTACCCCGAGCTCCTACGAGCAGTACTTC.

This chain uses TRBV12-5 with TRBJ2-2; possible D gene TRBD1, 6 bases. In germline, CDR1 is LGHNT, CDR2 FRNRAP. Trimming removed 2 bases at V and 6 bases at J, with 10 bases between. The CDR3 length is 14 residues. In DNA, the CDR3 is TGTGCTAGTGGTTTGCTGGGGGCGGCCGGGGAGCTGTTTTTT. This sequence encodes CASGLLGAAGELFF.

This chain links TRBV4-1 with TRBJ2-1; the D call may be TRBD1 or TRBD2 (5 bases each). The V end was cut by 8 bases, the J end by 8 bases, with 19 bases between. The CDR3 is 14 residues long. The germline V gene encodes CDR1 MGHRA and CDR2 YSYEKL. CDR3 bases: TGCGCCAGCTCTAAGGGTTGGGGGATCGATGAGCAGTTCTTC. Translating gives CASSKGWGIDEQFF.

The V and J genes are TRBV28 and TRBJ1-6, with 7 bases fitting TRBD1. With 2 bases clipped from V and 5 bases from J, the junction kept 6 bases outside the gene matches. Germline V gene data show CDR1 as MDHEN and CDR2 as SYDVKM. This CDR3 is built from 16 residues. The CDR3 loop is CASSLAGGRDNSPLHF. CDR3 DNA: TGTGCCAGCAGTTTAGCAGGGGGTAGGGATAATTCACCCCTCCACTTT.

Concerning this clone: The sample contains more than one DNA sequence encoding this CDR3. The rearrangement uses TRBV5-1 and TRBJ1-5, with unresolved D. V shed 0 bases and J shed 3 bases, with 13 bases lying between them. The length of the CDR3 is 16 residues. The germline V gene encodes CDR1 SGHRS and CDR2 YFSETQ. The CDR3 bases are TGCGCCAGCAGCTTGGCCGGGTCCAGCCCCAATCAGCCCCAGCATTTT. This sequence encodes CASSLAGSSPNQPQHF.

The V gene is TRBV7-8, the J gene TRBJ1-2, with D hard to call. The CDR3 has 16 residues. Germline-derived CDR1 and CDR2 are SGHVS and FQNEAQ. V was trimmed by 1 base and J by 6 bases, leaving 18 bases between them. The CDR3 DNA follows: TGTGCCAGCAGCTTAGACGGATTCTTCCGGACTGATGGCTACACCTTC. It translates to CASSLDGFFRTDGYTF.